This T cell receptor beta chain was captured by sequencing in a study of regulatory T cells in long-lasting Graves disease. Details on this clonotype: The antigen remains unidentified.

Indicated time point: persistent/refractory GD, antithyroid drugs over 5 years with positive TRAb. TCR sequences were obtained from RNA taken from PBMCs. Study conclusions and caveats: TRBV28, TRBJ1-2 and TRBJ2-5 emerged as the favored segments in persistent disease.

There are 14 residues in the CDR3. V was cut by 0 bases and J by 6 bases, with 11 bases left in between. Germline-derived CDR1 and CDR2 are LGHDT and YNNKEL (reference sequence). CDR3 regions were amplified by Arm-PCR using iRepertoire HTBI primers to build TCR beta libraries. How the authors handled the data: In the combined samples, under 80 TRBV and 14 to 15 TRBJ segments were identified. TCRdb reanalysed the multiplex PCR reads using MiXCR and keeps one entry per CDR3 protein. The V and J calls, along with clone size, are taken from TCRdb and not from the paper's own processing. The sample lists more than 650,000 distinct CDR3 sequences; around 30% were seen once.

The TCR was taken from a female donor with Graves disease. The chain links TRBV3-1 to TRBJ1-2, with unresolved D. The sequenced sample was peripheral blood mononuclear cells (PBMCs), obtained when the disease was refractory, from a patient treated with antithyroid drugs. In nucleotides, the CDR3 is TGTGCCAGCAGCCAAGAGTGGCAGGCAGATGGCTACACCTTC. Translation gives CASSQEWQADGYTF. The full variable domain, its missing parts supplied by reference TRBV3-1 and TRBJ1-2, is DTAVSQTPKYLVTQMGNDKSIKCEQNLGHDTMYWYKQDSKKFLKIMFSYNNKELIINETVPNRFSPKSPDKAHLNLHINSLELGDSAVYFCASSQEWQADGYTFGSGTRLTVV.